The present entry profiles one T cell receptor beta chain with its context. Its antigen is still unknown. The data were taken from a study of identical twins. CDR1 and CDR2 from the germline V gene are SGHDT and YYEEEE. The CDR3 covers 14 residues. With V trimmed by 4 bases and J by 3 bases, 6 bases remained unmatched. General study findings and limits: Models came in too low on out-of-frame TCR alpha sharing in monozygotic twins. Insertion counts were lower in abundant cord blood beta clonotypes, a trend that memory repertoires did not show.

In TCRdb, the 5' RACE reads were re-called with MiXCR into one record per CDR3 protein. Here the sample spans a few hundred thousand distinct CDR3 sequences, approximately 9.6% being singletons. These sequences were also reported in another study, on yellow fever vaccine responses in identical twins.

The chain carries TRBV5-6 and TRBJ2-7; 8 nucleotides align to TRBD2. This sequence originates from a woman between 18 and 29 years old in good health. The sample consisted of PBMCs. CDR3 nucleotides: TGTGCCAGCAGCCTGACTAGCGTGGACTACGAGCAGTACTTC. It encodes CASSLTSVDYEQYF.